This T cell receptor beta chain was recorded in a study of PD-1 blockade in mismatch repair-deficient tumors. The CDR3 is made up of 12 amino acids. Germline CDR1 MNHEY, CDR2 SVGAGI. Trimming left V 5 bases short and J 0 bases short, with 4 bases between. The sample holds many counts of this clone. All patients were mismatch repair deficient, assessed by either PCR or immunohistochemistry. Profiling relied on immunoSEQ multiplex PCR, and the TCRdb table lists in-frame clones only, not all of them. This sample has under 150,000 clones, with roughly 86% found just once. This TCR came from an adult with mismatch repair-deficient cancer. This specimen consisted of peripheral blood, obtained 44 weeks after starting pembrolizumab. This chain uses TRBV6-5 with TRBJ1-1; D is unclear. The CDR3 DNA follows: TGTGCCAGCAGTCGATTGAACACTGAAGCTTTCTTT. Its translation is CASSRLNTEAFF.